This passage covers 11 T cell receptor beta chains from one sample sequenced in a study of control samples from healthy donors and cancer patients. Sequencing was performed with immunoSEQ multiplex PCR; in TCRdb, only in-frame clones are kept and a portion is missing. The table lists about 190,000 clones, 90% to 95% of them singletons, with about 2% in the top ten. What was sequenced was blood. The receptors originated from a man younger than 40 in good health.

This clone occurred once. The chain is built from TRBV19 and TRBJ2-5; maybe TRBD2 (6 bases). The germline V gene has CDR1 LNHDA and CDR2 SQIVND (reference sequence). Trimming stripped 5 bases from V and 1 base from J, with 14 bases between. CDR3 length equals 15 residues. In DNA form, the CDR3 reads TGTGCCAGTAGTCGGGGCGGGGCTGTCCAAGAGACCCAGTACTTC. It translates to CASSRGGAVQETQYF. The variable domain in full, completed from reference TRBV19 and TRBJ2-5, reads DGGITQSPKYLFRKEGQNVTLSCEQNLNHDAMYWYRQDPGQGLRLIYYSQIVNDFQKGDIAEGYSVSREKKESFPLTVTSAQKNPTAFYLCASSRGGAVQETQYFGPGTRLLVL.

J is TRBJ2-7 and V is TRBV30; TRBD1 agrees at 7 bases. The CDR3 has 14 amino acids. Germline CDR1 and CDR2: GTSNPN and SVGIG (reference sequence). Germline trimming cut 0 bases from V and 0 bases from J; bases unmatched to any gene: 2. The CDR3 DNA is TGTGCCTGGAGTGTTGGGGACAGCTCCTACGAGCAGTACTTC. Amino acid sequence: CAWSVGDSSYEQYF.

The rearrangement uses TRBV24-1 and TRBJ1-2, with no clear D. This CDR3 region has 14 residues. V lost 0 bases, J lost 7 bases, and 11 bases lay in between. Germline CDR1 KGHDR, CDR2 SFDVKD. In nucleotides, the CDR3 is TGTGCCACCAGTGATTTGACGGGTGTTCGTGGCTACACCTTC. This codes for CATSDLTGVRGYTF.

This chain uses TRBV6-5 with TRBJ2-7, with a weak D call TRBD1 (6 bases). Germline lookup yields CDR1 MNHEY and CDR2 SVGAGI. V was shortened by 2 bases and J by 6 bases, with 11 bases between the two germline ends. The CDR3 contains 13 residues. In DNA, the CDR3 is TGTGCCAGCAGTTACCTGGGACAAACCGAGCAGTACTTC. This encodes CASSYLGQTEQYF.

The chain joins TRBV21-1 to TRBJ1-1; no check of the table's D call, TRBD1, against the DNA was made. TRBV21-1 corresponds to a pseudogene. There are 19 residues in the CDR3. The CDR3 is CASTHLLRQPDPNHTEAFF. CDR3 nucleotides: TGTGCCAGCACCCATCTCCTTCGACAGCCCGATCCTAATCACACTGAAGCTTTCTTT.

This clone appeared once. V usage is TRBV3-1 (or the pseudogene TRBV3-2) and J usage is TRBJ2-1, with D hard to call. Germline-derived CDR1 and CDR2 are LGHDT and YNNKEL (reference sequence). The CDR3 contains 15 residues. V lost 4 bases, J lost 7 bases, and 17 bases lay in between. The CDR3 DNA sequence: TGTGCCAGCAGCCCTGACACCGTCCGCTTAAATGAGCAGTTCTTC. This translates into CASSPDTVRLNEQFF.

This sequence joins TRBV29-1 and TRBJ1-4, with D tentatively TRBD1 (5 bases). V lost 6 bases and J lost 4, with 15 bases in between. Germline assignment: CDR1 SQVTM and CDR2 ANQGSEA. This CDR3 comprises 14 residues. CDR3 amino acids: CSVQPGRLNEKLFF. DNA of the CDR3: TGCAGCGTACAACCGGGACGGCTTAATGAAAAACTGTTTTTT.

This sequence joins TRBV19 and TRBJ1-5; 7 bases fit TRBD1. V dropped 6 bases and J dropped 3; count of bases not matched to a gene: 8. The CDR3 length is 15 residues. CDR1 LNHDA and CDR2 SQIVND come from the germline V gene (reference sequence). The CDR3 region is CASREDRAPNQPQHF. In nucleotides, the CDR3 is TGTGCCAGTAGGGAAGACAGGGCCCCCAATCAGCCCCAGCATTTT.

The chain joins TRBV29-1 to TRBJ1-5; the D is unclear. Germline assignment: CDR1 SQVTM and CDR2 ANQGSEA. CDR3 size: 16 residues. The germline V and J ends were trimmed by 5 bases and 0 bases, with 17 bases remaining between them. Here the CDR3 reads CSVRMSGGDSNQPQHF. The CDR3 DNA reads as TGCAGCGTTAGGATGTCGGGCGGAGATAGCAATCAGCCCCAGCATTTT. The whole variable domain, filled in from reference TRBV29-1 and TRBJ1-5, reads SAVISQKPSRDICQRGTSLTIQCQVDSQVTMMFWYRQQPGQSLTLIATANQGSEATYESGFVIDKFPISRPNLTFSTLTVSNMSPEDSSIYLCSVRMSGGDSNQPQHFGDGTRLSIL.

In DNA form, the CDR3 reads TGTGCCAGCTCACCAGGGGTCGAGCAGTACTTC. Its protein is CASSPGVEQYF. The J gene is TRBJ2-7, the V gene TRBV18; no reliable D call. From germline, CDR1 is KGHSH and CDR2 LQKENI. V lost 2 bases, J lost 6 bases, and 5 bases lay in between. This CDR3 spans 11 amino acids. The variable domain in full, with the rest retrieved from reference TRBV18 and TRBJ2-7, is NAGVMQNPRHLVRRRGQEARLRCSPMKGHSHVYWYRQLPEEGLKFMVYLQKENIIDESGMPKERFSAEFPKEGPSILRIQQVVRGDSAAYFCASSPGVEQYFGPGTRLTVT.

The chain links TRBV24-1 to TRBJ2-1; 8 bases map to TRBD2. After removal of 4 bases from V and 0 bases from J, the junction contained 4 bases not matched to a gene. The CDR3 runs 16 residues. Germline V lookup: CDR1 KGHDR, CDR2 SFDVKD. In DNA, the CDR3 is TGTGCCACCAGTGAATTAGCGGGGAGCTCCTACAATGAGCAGTTCTTC. Encoded protein: CATSELAGSSYNEQFF.